This TCR beta chain was obtained from a study of cytomegalovirus exposure and HLA in healthy donors. Study-level findings and limits: An apparent linkage of common viral pathogens to several of the most significant clusters emerged in a later analysis. Later analysis showed most CMV-associated TCR beta chains appearing HLA-restricted. A later analysis reportedly found fewer N-insertions in an Asian-associated ancestry cluster than the roughly 670-donor mean.

PCR primers comprised 60 Vbeta and 13 Jbeta primers. Measured with immunoSEQ multiplex PCR; TCRdb has only the in-frame clones, and not every one. The table lists roughly 100,000 clones, approximately 79% of them singletons. Details on this clone: Its antigen is unidentified.

Sequencing input: PBMCs. The TCR originated in a man aged 30 to 45 in good health and CMV-seropositive.

The CDR3 sequence: CSVVGGGGELFF. CDR3 sequence (DNA): TGCAGCGTTGTAGGGGGCGGCGGGGAGCTGTTTTTT. The chain uses TRBV29-1 and TRBJ2-2, with 7 bases lining up with TRBD1. The J segment lost 7 bases and the V segment lost 4 bases, leaving 3 bases of the junction unmatched. The CDR3 length is 12 residues. The germline V gene has CDR1 SQVTM and CDR2 ANQGSEA.